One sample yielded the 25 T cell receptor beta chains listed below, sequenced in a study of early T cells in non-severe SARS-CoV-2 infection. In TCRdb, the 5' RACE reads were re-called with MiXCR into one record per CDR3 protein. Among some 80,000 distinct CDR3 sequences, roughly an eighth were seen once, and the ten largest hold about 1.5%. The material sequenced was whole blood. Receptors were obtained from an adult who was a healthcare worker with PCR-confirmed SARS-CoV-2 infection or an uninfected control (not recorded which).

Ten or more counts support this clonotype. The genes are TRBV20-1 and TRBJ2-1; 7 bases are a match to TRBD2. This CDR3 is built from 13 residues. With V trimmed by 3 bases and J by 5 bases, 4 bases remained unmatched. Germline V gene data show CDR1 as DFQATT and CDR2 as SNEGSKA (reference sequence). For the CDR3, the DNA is TGCAGTGCTAGCGGCGGGGGTCACAATGAGCAGTTCTTC. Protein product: CSASGGGHNEQFF.

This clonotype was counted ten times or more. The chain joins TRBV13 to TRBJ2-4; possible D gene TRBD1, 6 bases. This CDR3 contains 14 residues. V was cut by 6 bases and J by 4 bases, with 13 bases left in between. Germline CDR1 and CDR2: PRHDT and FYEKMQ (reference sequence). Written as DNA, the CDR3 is TGTGCCAGCAGGCCCACAGGGTCTAAAAACATTCAGTACTTC. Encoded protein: CASRPTGSKNIQYF.

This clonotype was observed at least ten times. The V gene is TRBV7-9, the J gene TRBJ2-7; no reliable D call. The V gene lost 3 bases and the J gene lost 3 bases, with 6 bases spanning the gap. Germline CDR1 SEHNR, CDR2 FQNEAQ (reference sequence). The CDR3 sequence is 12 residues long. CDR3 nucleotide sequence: TGTGCCAGCAGCTTTACGGACTACGAGCAGTACTTC. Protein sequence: CASSFTDYEQYF.

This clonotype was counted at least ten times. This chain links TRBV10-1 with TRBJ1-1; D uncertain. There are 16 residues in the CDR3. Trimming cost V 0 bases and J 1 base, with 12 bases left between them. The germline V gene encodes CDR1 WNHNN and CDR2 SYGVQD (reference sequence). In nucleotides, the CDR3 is TGCGCCAGCAGTGAGTCGAGGTCTCCCGAGAACACTGAAGCTTTCTTT. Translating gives CASSESRSPENTEAFF.

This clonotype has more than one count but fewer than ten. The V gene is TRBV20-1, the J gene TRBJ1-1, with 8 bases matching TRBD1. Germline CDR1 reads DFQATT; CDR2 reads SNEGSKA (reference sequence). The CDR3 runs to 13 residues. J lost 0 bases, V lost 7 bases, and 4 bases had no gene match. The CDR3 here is CSGRDRMNTEAFF. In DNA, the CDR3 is TGCAGTGGTCGGGACAGGATGAACACTGAAGCTTTCTTT.

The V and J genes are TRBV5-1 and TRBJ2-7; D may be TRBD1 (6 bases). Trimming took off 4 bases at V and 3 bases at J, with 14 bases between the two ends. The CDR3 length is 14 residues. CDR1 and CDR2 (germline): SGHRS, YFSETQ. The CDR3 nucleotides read TGCGCCAGCAGCCCCCGGGACACTTACTACGAGCAGTACTTC. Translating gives CASSPRDTYYEQYF.

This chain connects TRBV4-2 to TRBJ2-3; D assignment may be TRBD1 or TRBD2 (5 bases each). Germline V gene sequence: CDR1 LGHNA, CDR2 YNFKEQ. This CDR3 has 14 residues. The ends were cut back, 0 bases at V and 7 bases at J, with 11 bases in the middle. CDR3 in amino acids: CASSQDQRGNTQYF. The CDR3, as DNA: TGTGCCAGCAGCCAAGATCAGAGGGGTAATACGCAGTATTTT.

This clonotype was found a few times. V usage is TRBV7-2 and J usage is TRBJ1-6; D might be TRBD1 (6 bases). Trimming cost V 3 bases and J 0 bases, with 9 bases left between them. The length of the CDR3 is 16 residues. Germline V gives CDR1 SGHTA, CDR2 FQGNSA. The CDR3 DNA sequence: TGTGCCAGCAGCTTTGTCAGGGGCTCCTATAATTCACCCCTCCACTTT. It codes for CASSFVRGSYNSPLHF.

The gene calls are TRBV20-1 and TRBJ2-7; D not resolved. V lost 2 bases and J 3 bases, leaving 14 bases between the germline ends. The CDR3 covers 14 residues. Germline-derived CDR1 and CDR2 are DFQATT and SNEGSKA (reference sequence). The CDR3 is CSARPYTDLYEQYF. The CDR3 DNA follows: TGCAGTGCTAGACCATACACCGACCTCTACGAGCAGTACTTC.

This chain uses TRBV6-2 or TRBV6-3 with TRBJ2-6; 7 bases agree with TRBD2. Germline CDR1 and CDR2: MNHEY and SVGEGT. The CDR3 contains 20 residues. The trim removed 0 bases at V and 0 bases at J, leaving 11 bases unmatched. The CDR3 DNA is TGTGCCAGCAGTTACTCTGGGGGAGGGGTACCGTTCTCTGGGGCCAACGTCCTGACTTTC. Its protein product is CASSYSGGGVPFSGANVLTF.

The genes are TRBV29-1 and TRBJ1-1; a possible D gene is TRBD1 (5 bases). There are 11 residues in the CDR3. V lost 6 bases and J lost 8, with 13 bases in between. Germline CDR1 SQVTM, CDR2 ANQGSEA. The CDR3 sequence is CSVEPRGEAFF. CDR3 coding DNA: TGCAGCGTGGAACCCCGGGGCGAAGCTTTCTTT. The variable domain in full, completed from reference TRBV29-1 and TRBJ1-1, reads SAVISQKPSRDICQRGTSLTIQCQVDSQVTMMFWYRQQPGQSLTLIATANQGSEATYESGFVIDKFPISRPNLTFSTLTVSNMSPEDSSIYLCSVEPRGEAFFGQGTRLTVV.

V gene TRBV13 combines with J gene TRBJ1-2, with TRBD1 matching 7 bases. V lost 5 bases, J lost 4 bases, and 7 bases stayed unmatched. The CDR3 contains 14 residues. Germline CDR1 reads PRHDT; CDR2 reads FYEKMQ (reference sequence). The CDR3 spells CASSARDRPYGYTF. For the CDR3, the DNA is TGTGCCAGCAGCGCTCGGGACAGACCCTATGGCTACACCTTC. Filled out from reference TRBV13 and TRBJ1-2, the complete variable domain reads AAGVIQSPRHLIKEKRETATLKCYPIPRHDTVYWYQQGPGQDPQFLISFYEKMQSDKGSIPDRFSAQQFSDYHSELNMSSLELGDSALYFCASSARDRPYGYTFGSGTRLTVV.

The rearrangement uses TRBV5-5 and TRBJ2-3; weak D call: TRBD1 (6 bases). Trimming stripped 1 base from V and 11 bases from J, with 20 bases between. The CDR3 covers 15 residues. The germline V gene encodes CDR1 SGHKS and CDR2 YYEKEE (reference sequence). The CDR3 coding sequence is TGTGCCAGCAGCTTGCGGGACATCCCCAATCAGGGGCAGTATTTT. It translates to CASSLRDIPNQGQYF.

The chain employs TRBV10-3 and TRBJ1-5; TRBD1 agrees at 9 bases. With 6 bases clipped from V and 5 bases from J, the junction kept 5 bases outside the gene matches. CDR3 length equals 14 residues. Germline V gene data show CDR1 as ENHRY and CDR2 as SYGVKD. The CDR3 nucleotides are TGTGCCATCAGCAGGACAGGGGCAGATCAGCCCCAGCATTTT. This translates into CAISRTGADQPQHF.

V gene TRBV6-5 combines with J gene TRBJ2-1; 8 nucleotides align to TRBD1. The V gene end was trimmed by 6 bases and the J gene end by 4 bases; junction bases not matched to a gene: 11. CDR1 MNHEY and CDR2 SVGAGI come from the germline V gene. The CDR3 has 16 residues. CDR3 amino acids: CASRPTLGTGYNEQFF. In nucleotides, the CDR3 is TGTGCCAGCAGACCCACCTTAGGGACAGGTTACAATGAGCAGTTCTTC.

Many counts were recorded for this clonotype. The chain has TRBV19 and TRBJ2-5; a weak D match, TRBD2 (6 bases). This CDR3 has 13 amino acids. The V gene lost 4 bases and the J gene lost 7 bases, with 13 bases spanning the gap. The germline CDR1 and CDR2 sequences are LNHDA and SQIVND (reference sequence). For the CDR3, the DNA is TGTGCCAGTAGTACGGGGTTGGAGGGGACCCAGTACTTC. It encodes CASSTGLEGTQYF.

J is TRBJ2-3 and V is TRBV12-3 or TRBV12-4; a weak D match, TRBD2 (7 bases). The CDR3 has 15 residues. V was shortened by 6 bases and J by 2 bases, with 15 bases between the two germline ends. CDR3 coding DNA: TGTGCCAGCAGAAGGGGGGGGTCCATCACAGATACGCAGTATTTT. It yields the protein CASRRGGSITDTQYF.

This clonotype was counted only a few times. The CDR3 is CASSIDATGSSYEQYF. In DNA form, the CDR3 reads TGTGCCAGTAGTATAGACGCGACAGGGAGCTCCTACGAGCAGTACTTC. The genes are TRBV19 and TRBJ2-7; TRBD1 matches at 7 bases. Trimming took 0 bases from V and 0 from J; bases not matched to a gene: 5. Germline loops: CDR1 LNHDA, CDR2 SQIVND (reference sequence). This CDR3 contains 16 residues.

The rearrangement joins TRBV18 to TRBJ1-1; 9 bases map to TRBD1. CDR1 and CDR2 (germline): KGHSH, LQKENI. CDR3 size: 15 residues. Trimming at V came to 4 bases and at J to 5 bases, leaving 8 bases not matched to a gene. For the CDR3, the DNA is TGTGCCAGCTCACTGTGGGACAGGGAAAGGACTGAAGCTTTCTTT. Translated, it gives CASSLWDRERTEAFF.

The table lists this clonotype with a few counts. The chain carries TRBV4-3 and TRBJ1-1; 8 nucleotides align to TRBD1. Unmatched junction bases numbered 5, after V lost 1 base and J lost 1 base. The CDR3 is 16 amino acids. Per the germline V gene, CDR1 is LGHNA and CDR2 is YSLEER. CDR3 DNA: TGCGCCAGCAGCCAAGTCCCACAGGGGGAGAACACTGAAGCTTTCTTT. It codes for CASSQVPQGENTEAFF.

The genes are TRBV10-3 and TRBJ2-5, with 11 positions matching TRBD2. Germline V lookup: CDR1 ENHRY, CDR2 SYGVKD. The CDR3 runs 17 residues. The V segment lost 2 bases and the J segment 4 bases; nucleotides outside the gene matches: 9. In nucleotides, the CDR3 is TGTGCCATCAGTGAGGTAGCGGGGGGGCCATCGCGAGAGACCCAGTACTTC. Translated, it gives CAISEVAGGPSRETQYF.

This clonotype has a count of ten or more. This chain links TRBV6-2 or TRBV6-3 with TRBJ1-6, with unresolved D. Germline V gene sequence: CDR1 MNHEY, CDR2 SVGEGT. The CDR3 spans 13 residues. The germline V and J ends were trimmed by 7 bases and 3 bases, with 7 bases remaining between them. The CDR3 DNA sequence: TGTGCCAGCACCCTGAACTATAATTCACCCCTCCACTTT. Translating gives CASTLNYNSPLHF.

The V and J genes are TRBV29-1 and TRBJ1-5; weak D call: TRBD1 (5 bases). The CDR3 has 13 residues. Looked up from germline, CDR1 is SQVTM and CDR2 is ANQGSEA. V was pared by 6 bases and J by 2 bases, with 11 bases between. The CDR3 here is CSVQGGGNQPQHF. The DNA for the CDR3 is TGCAGCGTCCAGGGAGGAGGCAATCAGCCCCAGCATTTT.

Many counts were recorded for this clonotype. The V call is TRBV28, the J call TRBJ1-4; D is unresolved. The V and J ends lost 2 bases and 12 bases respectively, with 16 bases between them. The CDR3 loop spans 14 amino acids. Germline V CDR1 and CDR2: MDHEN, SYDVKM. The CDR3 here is CASSLTGFPKQLFF. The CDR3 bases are TGTGCCAGCAGTTTAACCGGCTTTCCCAAACAACTGTTTTTT.

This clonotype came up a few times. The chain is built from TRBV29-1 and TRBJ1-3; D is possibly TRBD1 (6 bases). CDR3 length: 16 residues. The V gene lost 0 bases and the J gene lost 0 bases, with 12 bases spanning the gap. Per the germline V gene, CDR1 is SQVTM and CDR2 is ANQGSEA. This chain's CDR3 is CSVEDLAQGSGNTIYF. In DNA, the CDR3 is TGCAGCGTTGAAGATCTGGCACAGGGCTCTGGAAACACCATATATTTT. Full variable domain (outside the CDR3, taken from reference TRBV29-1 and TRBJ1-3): SAVISQKPSRDICQRGTSLTIQCQVDSQVTMMFWYRQQPGQSLTLIATANQGSEATYESGFVIDKFPISRPNLTFSTLTVSNMSPEDSSIYLCSVEDLAQGSGNTIYFGEGSWLTVV.